The 26 T cell receptor beta chains below come from one sample, sequenced in a study of early T cells in non-severe SARS-CoV-2 infection. TCRdb processed the 5' RACE reads anew with MiXCR; each CDR3 protein has one entry. The sample lists more than 20,000 distinct CDR3 sequences, around 4.3% occurring once. Specimen: whole blood. All receptors derive from an adult who was a healthcare worker with PCR-confirmed SARS-CoV-2 infection or an uninfected control (not recorded which).

This clonotype has at least ten counts. The chain has TRBV6-4 and TRBJ2-3; no clear D. Germline values: CDR1 MRHNA, CDR2 SNTAGT. The CDR3 has 14 amino acids. V lost 6 bases and J lost 1, with 11 bases in between. The CDR3 region is CASSLLGGTDTQYF. The CDR3 region has the DNA TGTGCCAGCAGCCTCCTGGGTGGCACAGATACGCAGTATTTT.

This clonotype was seen many times. The V and J genes are TRBV7-2 and TRBJ2-6; the D gene is possibly TRBD1 (5 bases). The V and J ends lost 5 bases and 2 bases respectively, with 10 bases between them. CDR1 is SGHTA and CDR2 is FQGNSA in the germline V gene. This CDR3 spans 15 amino acids. The CDR3 DNA follows: TGTGCCAGCAGCACCGGACAAACTGGGGCCAACGTCCTGACTTTC. It is translated as CASSTGQTGANVLTF.

This clonotype has a count of ten or more. The genes are TRBV29-1 and TRBJ1-2; D is uncertain. Looked up from germline, CDR1 is SQVTM and CDR2 is ANQGSEA. V lost 3 bases to trimming and J lost 8 bases, with 10 bases between them. The CDR3 is 11 amino acids. In DNA form, the CDR3 reads TGCAGCGTTGACGGGAGGGAGGGCTACACCTTC. Protein product: CSVDGREGYTF.

In this sample, this clonotype turned up many times. The chain joins TRBV20-1 to TRBJ2-5; a possible D gene is TRBD2 (5 bases). V lost 2 bases, J lost 10 bases, and 17 bases lay in between. Germline CDR1 is DFQATT and CDR2 is SNEGSKA (reference sequence). The CDR3 is 13 residues long. CDR3 region: CSARPPVDGIQYF. CDR3 DNA sequence: TGCAGTGCTAGACCTCCGGTGGACGGGATCCAGTACTTC.

This clonotype was observed at least ten times. The chain joins TRBV20-1 to TRBJ2-5, with a tentative D call TRBD1 (5 bases). This CDR3 region has 13 residues. Looked up from germline, CDR1 is DFQATT and CDR2 is SNEGSKA (reference sequence). The V end was cut by 3 bases, the J end by 5 bases, with 13 bases between. This CDR3 is CSASPTAGETQYF. The CDR3 bases are TGCAGTGCTAGTCCGACAGCCGGGGAGACCCAGTACTTC.

This clonotype was detected ten times or more. The rearrangement links TRBV27 to TRBJ1-5; 7 nucleotides line up with TRBD1. V lost 5 bases to trimming and J lost 9 bases; unmatched junction nucleotides: 10. CDR1 and CDR2 (germline): MNHEY, SMNVEV (reference sequence). The CDR3 contains 14 residues. The CDR3 DNA sequence: TGTGCCAGCAGTCCCCAGACAGGGTCGCGGCCCCAGCATTTT. This translates into CASSPQTGSRPQHF.

The rearrangement uses TRBV7-9 and TRBJ2-2; 7 bases fit TRBD1. This CDR3 region has 15 residues. Trimming at V came to 4 bases and at J to 0 bases, leaving 2 bases not matched to a gene. Germline CDR1 SEHNR, CDR2 FQNEAQ (reference sequence). Written as DNA, the CDR3 is TGTGCCAGCAGCTCGGGACAGTCGAACACCGGGGAGCTGTTTTTT. This gives the protein CASSSGQSNTGELFF. Based on the CDR3 plus reference TRBV7-9 and TRBJ2-2, the full variable domain is DTGVSQNPRHKITKRGQNVTFRCDPISEHNRLYWYRQTLGQGPEFLTYFQNEAQLEKSRLLSDRFSAERPKGSFSTLEIQRTEQGDSAMYLCASSSGQSNTGELFFGEGSRLTVL.

The chain couples TRBV7-6 to TRBJ2-7; 7 nucleotides match TRBD2. The trim removed 0 bases at V and 6 bases at J, leaving 8 bases unmatched. Germline-derived CDR1 and CDR2 are SGHVS and FNYEAQ. The CDR3 contains 15 residues. The CDR3 reads CASSLAGGLVSEQYF. The CDR3 DNA reads TGTGCCAGCAGCTTAGCGGGAGGGCTGGTCTCCGAGCAGTACTTC.

This clonotype was detected a few times. The chain recombines TRBV3-1 with TRBJ1-2; a possible D gene is TRBD1 (5 bases). Trimming took 1 base from V and 0 from J, leaving 9 bases between them. This CDR3 contains 15 residues. The germline V gene encodes CDR1 LGHDT and CDR2 YNNKEL (reference sequence). CDR3 coding DNA: TGTGCCAGCAGCCAAGCTCAGGGATCTAACTATGGCTACACCTTC. Its translation is CASSQAQGSNYGYTF.

This clonotype was observed at least ten times. For the CDR3, the DNA is TGTGCCAGCAGTTTCCGGGGATACGAGCAGTACTTC. As protein: CASSFRGYEQYF. V usage is TRBV27 and J usage is TRBJ2-7; D possibly corresponds to TRBD2 (5 bases). The CDR3 contains 12 residues. Germline CDR1 reads MNHEY; CDR2 reads SMNVEV (reference sequence). Trimming took 3 bases from V and 4 from J, leaving 7 bases between them.

Many counts were recorded for this clonotype. V usage is TRBV12-3 or TRBV12-4 and J usage is TRBJ2-3; 8 bases agree with TRBD2. CDR3 length: 17 amino acids. V lost 3 bases to trimming and J lost 4 bases; unmatched junction nucleotides: 12. DNA for the CDR3: TGTGCCAGCAGTTTGGACCCCCCGGGAGGGAGGTCAGATACGCAGTATTTT. The encoded protein is CASSLDPPGGRSDTQYF.

This clonotype came up many times. V and J are TRBV11-2 and TRBJ2-3, with D perhaps TRBD2 (6 bases). V was pared by 0 bases and J by 11 bases, with 15 bases between. This CDR3 contains 14 residues. CDR1 and CDR2 (germline): SGHAT, FQNNGV. The CDR3 coding sequence is TGTGCCAGCAGCTTAGATCCGGGGGTTTCGGAGCAGTATTTT. This codes for CASSLDPGVSEQYF.

The gene calls are TRBV5-1 and TRBJ1-2; possibly TRBD1 for D (5 bases). V lost 7 bases to trimming and J lost 4 bases, with 20 bases between them. The CDR3 sequence is 15 residues long. Germline values: CDR1 SGHRS, CDR2 YFSETQ. CDR3 loop: CASQALRDGLYGYTF. The CDR3 coding sequence is TGCGCCAGCCAAGCTTTACGGGACGGACTCTATGGCTACACCTTC.

This clonotype came up many times. This chain uses TRBV18 with TRBJ2-3; 9 bases agree with TRBD2. This CDR3 contains 14 residues. The germline CDR1 and CDR2 sequences are KGHSH and LQKENI. Trimming took 3 bases from V and 4 from J; bases not matched to a gene: 2. CDR3 residues: CASSPGTSPDTQYF. For the CDR3, the DNA is TGTGCCAGCTCACCCGGGACTAGCCCAGATACGCAGTATTTT.

The V gene is TRBV20-1, the J gene TRBJ2-7; no definite D call. The V and J ends lost 3 bases and 0 bases respectively, with 12 bases between them. The CDR3 is 14 amino acids. Germline V lookup: CDR1 DFQATT, CDR2 SNEGSKA (reference sequence). DNA of the CDR3: TGCAGTGCTAGGTCCGCGGTTAGCTCCTACGAGCAGTACTTC. Its translation is CSARSAVSSYEQYF.

This sequence joins TRBV30 and TRBJ2-1; D is unclear. CDR1 and CDR2 (germline): GTSNPN, SVGIG (reference sequence). V lost 0 bases, J lost 8 bases, and 5 bases lay in between. The CDR3 has 11 amino acids. CDR3 DNA: TGTGCCTGGAGTGTACGTGATGAGCAGTTCTTC. Its translation is CAWSVRDEQFF.

This clonotype was observed many times. The chain carries TRBV6-5 and TRBJ1-1, with a weak D call TRBD1 (5 bases). Trimming stripped 8 bases from V and 5 bases from J, with 24 bases between. CDR1 is MNHEY and CDR2 is SVGAGI in the germline V gene. The CDR3 contains 16 residues. DNA of the CDR3: TGTGCCAGCCTTCTAGGAGGTCCGGCGGGGGGAACTGAAGCTTTCTTT. This gives the protein CASLLGGPAGGTEAFF.

This clonotype was seen at least ten times. The V and J genes are TRBV6-2 or TRBV6-3 and TRBJ2-6; the match to TRBD1 covers 9 bases. Germline lookup yields CDR1 MNHEY and CDR2 SVGEGT. V shed 6 bases and J 2 bases; nucleotides not matched to a gene: 11. The CDR3 is made up of 18 amino acids. CDR3 protein: CASSLRGQGEAGANVLTF. Here the CDR3 DNA reads TGTGCCAGCAGCCTCCGGGGACAGGGTGAGGCTGGGGCCAACGTCCTGACTTTC.

In this sample, this clonotype turned up many times. This chain uses TRBV19 with TRBJ2-1; 9 bases are shared with TRBD2. V was pared by 4 bases and J by 1 base, with 2 bases of the junction left unmatched. CDR1 is LNHDA and CDR2 is SQIVND in the germline V gene (reference sequence). The CDR3 loop spans 15 amino acids. The CDR3 reads CASSNLAGSYNEQFF. Written as DNA, the CDR3 is TGTGCCAGTAGTAACCTAGCGGGATCCTACAATGAGCAGTTCTTC. Using reference TRBV19 and TRBJ2-1 for the parts outside the CDR3, the full variable domain is DGGITQSPKYLFRKEGQNVTLSCEQNLNHDAMYWYRQDPGQGLRLIYYSQIVNDFQKGDIAEGYSVSREKKESFPLTVTSAQKNPTAFYLCASSNLAGSYNEQFFGPGTRLTVL.

The table lists this clonotype with a count of one. With a much larger clone just one base away, this may be a read error. V is TRBV6-2 or TRBV6-3 and J is TRBJ2-5; TRBD2 matches 8 bases. Germline assignment: CDR1 MNHEY and CDR2 SVGEGT. The CDR3 runs 15 residues. This chain's CDR3 is CASSYSAGDTETQHF. In DNA, the CDR3 is TGTGCCAGCAGTTACTCAGCGGGAGACACGGAGACCCAGCACTTC.

This clonotype was picked up many times. The chain uses TRBV18 and TRBJ2-4, with a tentative D call TRBD1 (5 bases). Trimming took 5 bases from V and 3 from J, leaving 11 bases between them. The CDR3 has 14 residues. Germline CDR1 KGHSH, CDR2 LQKENI. The CDR3 coding sequence is TGTGCCAGCTCAAAGGGGCAGGGCAAAAACATTCAGTACTTC. Translating gives CASSKGQGKNIQYF.

This clonotype came up many times. The CDR3 here is CASSLAHRDSGTFF. CDR3 DNA: TGTGCCAGCAGCTTAGCCCACCGGGACAGCGGTACTTTCTTT. V gene TRBV13 combines with J gene TRBJ1-1, with 7 bases fitting TRBD1. The CDR3 runs 14 residues. From germline, CDR1 is PRHDT and CDR2 FYEKMQ (reference sequence). After removal of 1 base from V and 12 bases from J, the junction contained 11 bases not matched to a gene.

This chain links TRBV4-3 with TRBJ2-7, with D maybe TRBD2 (6 bases). Trimming pared 0 bases from V and 2 bases from J, leaving 11 bases between. The CDR3 consists of 15 residues. The germline gives CDR1 LGHNA, CDR2 YSLEER. The CDR3 here is CASSQEAGTTYEQYF. The CDR3 nucleotides read TGCGCCAGCAGCCAAGAGGCGGGGACCACCTACGAGCAGTACTTC.

This clonotype has a count of ten or more. The genes are TRBV6-2 or TRBV6-3 and TRBJ2-5; D remains ambiguous. Germline CDR1 is MNHEY and CDR2 is SVGEGT. This CDR3 is 16 amino acids long. Trimming took 2 bases from V and 2 from J, leaving 15 bases between them. The CDR3 nucleotides read TGTGCCAGCAGTTACGGTGGATTAGCCGGACAAGAGACCCAGTACTTC. Its translation: CASSYGGLAGQETQYF.

Concerning this clonotype: This may arise from a read error, as a much more abundant clone is one base away. The gene calls are TRBV10-3 and TRBJ1-3; no clear D. This CDR3 has 15 amino acids. Looked up from germline, CDR1 is ENHRY and CDR2 is SYGVKD. CDR3 sequence (DNA): TGTGCCATCAGCGACCTACAGAGCTCTGAAAACACCATATATTTT. This translates into CAISDLQSSENTIYF.

The table lists this clonotype with many counts. The genes are TRBV28 and TRBJ2-7, with D possibly TRBD2 on 5 matching bases. CDR3 size: 16 residues. V was clipped by 8 bases and J by 3 bases, with 23 bases between them. Per the germline V gene, CDR1 is MDHEN and CDR2 is SYDVKM. The DNA for the CDR3 is TGTGCCAGCTCTATCCGTGGCGACTACGTCTTCTACGAGCAGTACTTC. Translated, it gives CASSIRGDYVFYEQYF.